The sequence of this T cell receptor beta chain was determined in a study of blood T cell repertoires in COVID-19. As for the study in general: There were acute and convalescent COVID-19 samples, and they came from the United States, Italy and Spain.

This CDR3 comprises 13 residues. Trimming cost V 7 bases and J 6 bases, with 13 bases left between them. The V gene's germline CDR1 is MNHEY and CDR2 SVGAGI. Per the original methods: Quantification of nucleated cells was approximated via reference gene primer amplification. Sequencing was performed with immunoSEQ multiplex PCR; in TCRdb, only in-frame clones are kept and a portion is missing. The V and J calls and the clone size are those of that table, but D and trimming were determined from the DNA. The repertoire includes roughly 250,000 clones, approximately 86% of them detected once, and about 1.6% sits in the top ten. Those who participated ranged in age from roughly 18 to 100 years and resided in about two dozen US areas.

The rearrangement joins TRBV6-5 to TRBJ1-5; D not certain. Specimen: PBMCs or T cells enriched from blood (not recorded which). The source is a woman between 50 and 59 years old who had recovered from COVID-19. CDR3 coding DNA: TGTGCCAGCATCGGGATCATAGGTCAGCCCCAGCATTTT. It codes for CASIGIIGQPQHF.